These T cell receptor beta chains were read from a single sample in a study of cytomegalovirus exposure and HLA in healthy donors. Generated by immunoSEQ multiplex PCR, the TCRdb table keeps only in-frame clones and is missing some. The data show around 62,000 clones, roughly 80% seen once. Source material: PBMCs. The receptors originated from a male donor in good health and CMV-seropositive. Both conserved end residues are part of each CDR3. Size values are once, few and many counts, or a class for expanded clones, and some rows have none.

TRBV4-3,NA,CASSQFGTGLGNTIYF
TRBV5-4,once,CASTGSYNSPLHF
TRBV19,once,CASNDRVTEAFF
TRBV11-2,NA,CASSLAQTGTGEQYF
TRBV9,few,CASSLGGGPAYGYTF
TRBV11-2,NA,CASSLSNGGETQYF
TRBV19,NA,CASLGQGLREKLFF
TRBV7-8,NA,CASSQATGGNQPQHF
TRBV29-1,NA,CSVDEPHYGYTF
TRBV11-2,NA,CASSNRGGIQYF
TRBV19,NA,CASTRTGTLYNEQFF
TRBV7-9,NA,CASSLGGVETQYF
TRBV27,few,CASRSIGNTEAFF
TRBV7-2,NA,CASSLRTGAYSNQPQHF
TRBV5-1,NA,CASSPRQGVSSYEQYF
TRBV6-6,NA,CAATGGQNTEAFF
TRBV5-1,NA,CASSPQRGQRYNEQFF
TRBV11-1,NA,CASSVLQYSPLHF
TRBV4-1,NA,CASSLGTGAVLGQPQHF
TRBV4-1,NA,CASSQVTRGAERARGYGYTF
TRBV6-6,NA,CASSYQETDTQYF
TRBV6-1,few,CASSAGKLGPQHF
TRBV6-5,few,CASSYSINYEQYF
TRBV19,NA,CASMWRNEQFF
TRBV9,NA,CASSVLGGNEKLFF
TRBV9,NA,CASQGRGGTDTQYF
TRBV28,NA,CASSLVTGATNQPQHF
TRBV27,NA,CASSLSTGLINQPQHF
TRBV13,NA,CASSGGASRETQYF
TRBV19,NA,CASSKLQAIPYSNQPQHF
TRBV10-3,NA,CAISESTGEPQETQYF
TRBV7-2,NA,CASSFWGGEKLFF
TRBV5-6,once,CASSLTGGPNQPQHF
TRBV11-2,NA,CASSLELGSPLHF
TRBV29-1,NA,CSVESGASYEQYF
TRBV9,NA,CASSGGTNQETQYF
TRBV19,NA,CASSSARLSSGANVLTF
TRBV27,NA,CASSLSLAGGPNEQFF
TRBV28,NA,CASSEGLAETDTQYF
TRBV7-9,NA,CASRQDRGQHEQYF
TRBV5-1,once,CASSIGTGGEPENEQFF
TRBV2,NA,CASMDRVENYGYTF